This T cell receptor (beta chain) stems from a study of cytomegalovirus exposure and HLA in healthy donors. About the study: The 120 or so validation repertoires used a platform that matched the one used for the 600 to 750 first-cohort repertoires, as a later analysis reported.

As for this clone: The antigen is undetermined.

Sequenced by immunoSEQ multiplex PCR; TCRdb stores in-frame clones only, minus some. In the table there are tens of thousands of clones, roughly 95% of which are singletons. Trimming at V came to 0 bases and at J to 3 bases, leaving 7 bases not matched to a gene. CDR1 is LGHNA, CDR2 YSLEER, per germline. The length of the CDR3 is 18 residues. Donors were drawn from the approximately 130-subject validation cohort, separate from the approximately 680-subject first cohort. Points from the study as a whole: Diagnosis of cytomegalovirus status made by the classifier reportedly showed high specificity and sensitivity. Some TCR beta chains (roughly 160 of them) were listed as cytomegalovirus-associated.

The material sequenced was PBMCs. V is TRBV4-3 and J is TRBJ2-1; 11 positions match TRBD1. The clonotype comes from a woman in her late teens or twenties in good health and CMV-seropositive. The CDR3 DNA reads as TGCGCCAGCAGCCAAGATTGGGACAGGGGGGCTGGCTACAATGAGCAGTTCTTC. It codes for CASSQDWDRGAGYNEQFF.